The present T cell receptor beta chain was sequenced within a study of cytomegalovirus exposure and HLA in healthy donors. Study in general: Earlier results showed some 120 million unique TCR beta sequences derived from roughly 180 million T cells. General study results and limits: A later analysis found TCR association rates differed by HLA locus, highest for DRB1 and lowest for HLA-C.

PCR used 60 Vbeta primers and 13 Jbeta primers. TCRdb keeps only in-frame clones here, not all; method: immunoSEQ multiplex PCR. The table includes 100,000 to 150,000 clones, approximately 81% detected once. Sampled while nominally healthy, donors likely had unrecorded immune exposures. There are 16 residues in the CDR3. The germline gives CDR1 SGHDT, CDR2 YYEEEE. The ends were cut back, 2 bases at V and 6 bases at J, with 19 bases in the middle. About this clone: What it binds is unknown.

This chain joins TRBV5-6 and TRBJ2-3, with D tentatively TRBD2 (5 bases). This receptor was taken from a male donor in good health and CMV-seronegative. Sequenced material: PBMCs. The CDR3, as DNA: TGTGCCAGCAGCTTCGAAGGACTTAGCCCCTCCGATACGCAGTATTTT. It translates to CASSFEGLSPSDTQYF.